This TCR beta chain is from a study of graft-versus-host responses after intestinal transplantation. The data were produced by immunoSEQ multiplex PCR, yet TCRdb's version contains in-frame clones alone and is incomplete. The repertoire has roughly 90,000 clones, approximately 90% of them found once; the top ten carry 0.35%. As concerns this clone: Its antigen is unidentified.

The ends lost 3 bases at V and 8 bases at J; junction bases unmatched: 4. This CDR3 contains 14 residues. CDR1 and CDR2 (germline): WSHSY, SAAADI. This TCR was sampled from a human donor who was the organ donor for an intestinal transplant. Sequences were derived from unstimulated CD4+ T cells sorted from spleen or lymph node cells, sampled before transplant. V is TRBV10-2 and J is TRBJ1-4, with 9 bases aligning to TRBD1. CDR3 coding DNA: TGCGCCAGCAGTGACGGGACAGGGATCGAAAAACTGTTTTTT. It codes for CASSDGTGIEKLFF.